Listed below are T cell receptor beta chains from one sample, sequenced in a study of T cells in Graves' hyperthyroidism and ophthalmopathy. TCRdb recomputed calls from the multiplex PCR reads with MiXCR, one row per CDR3 protein. The data contain some 600,000 distinct CDR3 sequences, about 14% of them seen just once; the ten biggest clones take up 5.5% to 7.5%. Sequencing was performed on blood. These receptors originate from a woman aged 30 to 39 with Graves' hyperthyroidism that later progressed to Graves' ophthalmopathy. Each CDR3 is given with its conserved first and last residue. D genes are given only for firm matches. Part of the rows lack a size; the others show once, few, many or a class for expanded clones.

d_gene,abundance,v_gene,len,j_gene,CDR3aa,CDR3nt
-,few,TRBV6-5,14,TRBJ1-4,CASSYGRANEKLFF,TGTGCCAGCAGTTACGGTAGAGCTAATGAAAAACTGTTTTTT
TRBD2,-,TRBV14,18,TRBJ2-7,CASSHARTSGGPIYEQYF,TGTGCCAGCAGCCACGCTAGGACTAGCGGGGGACCGATCTACGAGCAGTACTTC
-,-,TRBV27,15,TRBJ1-1,CASKGVRVLNTEAFF,TGTGCCAGCAAAGGAGTGCGGGTGTTGAACACTGAAGCTTTCTTT
-,-,TRBV6-5,16,TRBJ2-5,CASSYGLESIQETQYF,TGTGCCAGCAGTTACGGGCTCGAGTCGATACAAGAGACCCAGTACTTC
-,many,TRBV24-1,16,TRBJ2-7,CATSDSTLTGEGEQYF,TGTGCCACCAGTGATTCTACTTTGACAGGGGAGGGCGAGCAGTACTTC
TRBD2,many,TRBV9,16,TRBJ2-3,CASSVGLAGGTDTQYF,TGTGCCAGCAGCGTAGGACTAGCGGGGGGCACAGATACGCAGTATTTT
-,few,TRBV4-2,15,TRBJ2-5,CASSPAAPGKETQYF,TGTGCCAGCAGCCCGGCGGCTCCAGGCAAAGAGACCCAGTACTTC
-,many,TRBV7-3,16,TRBJ1-5,CASSLIWGVENQPQHF,TGTGCCAGCAGCTTAATTTGGGGAGTGGAGAATCAGCCCCAGCATTTT
-,few,TRBV27,18,TRBJ2-1,CASSSARGGISSYNEQFF,TGTGCCAGCAGTTCAGCTAGAGGTGGCATCAGCTCCTACAATGAGCAGTTCTTC
-,many,TRBV5-1,17,TRBJ2-1,CASSLRSGLGSYNEQFF,TGCGCCAGCAGCTTGAGAAGCGGGTTAGGCTCCTACAATGAGCAGTTCTTC
-,-,TRBV28,13,TRBJ1-1,CASSYRVGGAAFF,TGTGCCAGCAGTTACAGGGTTGGGGGAGCAGCTTTCTTT
-,-,TRBV12-3/TRBV12-4,15,TRBJ2-6,CASSLPLSGANVLTF,TGTGCCAGCAGTTTACCGCTTTCTGGGGCCAACGTCCTGACTTTC
TRBD2,many,TRBV7-9,14,TRBJ2-5,CASSLALAGETQYF,TGTGCCAGCAGCCTAGCCCTAGCGGGAGAGACCCAGTACTTC
-,many,TRBV12-5,13,TRBJ1-1,CASGLRTNTEAFF,TGTGCTAGTGGTTTGAGGACGAACACTGAAGCTTTCTTT
TRBD2,many,TRBV6-1,16,TRBJ2-2,CASSEGLAVHTGELFF,TGTGCCAGCAGTGAGGGACTAGCGGTACACACCGGGGAGCTGTTTTTT
TRBD2,many,TRBV3-1,14,TRBJ2-1,CASSIRLAGSEQFF,TGTGCCAGCAGCATCCGACTAGCGGGAAGTGAGCAGTTCTTC
TRBD1,many,TRBV5-1,15,TRBJ2-2,CASSRDRSGTGELFF,TGCGCCAGCAGCAGGGACAGGTCTGGTACCGGGGAGCTGTTTTTT
-,many,TRBV28,14,TRBJ2-7,CASGFPDTTYEQYF,TGTGCCAGCGGATTCCCCGACACGACCTACGAGCAGTACTTC
-,many,TRBV3-1,13,TRBJ2-1,CASSMGLNNEQFF,TGTGCCAGCAGCATGGGACTTAACAATGAGCAGTTCTTC
-,many,TRBV20-1,14,TRBJ2-5,CSASLDWYQETQYF,TGCAGTGCTAGTCTCGACTGGTACCAAGAGACCCAGTACTTC
TRBD1,many,TRBV20-1,13,TRBJ1-1,CSARAGTGPEAFF,TGCAGTGCTAGAGCCGGGACAGGGCCTGAAGCTTTCTTT
-,many,TRBV29-1,13,TRBJ2-3,CSVGLTHGDTQYF,TGCAGCGTTGGGTTGACTCACGGTGATACGCAGTATTTT
-,many,TRBV19,14,TRBJ2-3,CASSHPSSTDTQYF,TGTGCCAGTAGTCATCCCTCATCCACAGATACGCAGTATTTT
TRBD2,many,TRBV5-5,14,TRBJ2-5,CASTPGLAGETQYF,TGTGCCAGCACACCGGGACTAGCGGGAGAGACCCAGTACTTC
-,many,TRBV20-1,11,TRBJ1-1,CSATPGTEAFF,TGCAGTGCTACTCCGGGCACTGAAGCTTTCTTT
TRBD2,many,TRBV5-4,15,TRBJ2-5,CASSLRSGSGETQYF,TGTGCCAGCAGCTTACGTAGCGGGAGCGGGGAGACCCAGTACTTC
-,many,TRBV3-1,13,TRBJ2-7,CASSPGVSYEQYF,TGTGCCAGCAGCCCAGGGGTTTCCTACGAGCAGTACTTC
TRBD1,-,TRBV7-3,15,TRBJ2-1,CASSLETGTYNEQFF,TGTGCCAGCAGCTTAGAGACAGGGACCTACAATGAGCAGTTCTTC
-,many,TRBV20-1,15,TRBJ1-4,CSARDFGSVNEKLFF,TGCAGTGCTAGAGATTTTGGTTCTGTAAATGAAAAACTGTTTTTT
-,many,TRBV10-3,12,TRBJ1-2,CAISDREGGYTF,TGTGCCATCAGTGACAGGGAGGGCGGCTACACCTTC
-,-,TRBV6-1,14,TRBJ2-7,CASSPTADSYEQYF,TGTGCCAGCAGCCCCACGGCCGATAGCTACGAGCAGTACTTC
TRBD1,many,TRBV19,16,TRBJ2-6,CASSHHTGAGANVLTF,TGTGCCAGTAGCCATCATACAGGGGCTGGGGCCAACGTCCTGACTTTC
-,-,TRBV14,12,TRBJ2-2,CASSPGYGELFF,TGTGCCAGCAGCCCGGGTTACGGGGAGCTGTTTTTT
-,-,TRBV11-2,14,TRBJ2-2,CASSAFRGSGELFF,TGTGCCAGCAGCGCTTTCCGTGGGAGCGGGGAGCTGTTTTTT
-,many,TRBV2,15,TRBJ2-1,CASSDERSSYNEQFF,TGTGCCAGCAGTGATGAGCGGTCCTCCTACAATGAGCAGTTCTTC
-,many,TRBV30,13,TRBJ2-3,CAWTASYTDTQYF,TGTGCCTGGACGGCCAGCTACACAGATACGCAGTATTTT
-,many,TRBV13,15,TRBJ1-4,CASSLQRTGKEKLFF,TGTGCCAGCAGCTTACAACGGACGGGAAAGGAAAAACTGTTTTTT
TRBD2,many,TRBV20-1,15,TRBJ2-1,CSARAKREARYEQFF,TGCAGTGCTAGGGCCAAGCGGGAGGCCCGGTATGAGCAGTTCTTC
-,many,TRBV12-3/TRBV12-4,14,TRBJ2-1,CASRPRGGWSEQFF,TGTGCCAGCAGACCTCGGGGCGGGTGGTCTGAGCAGTTCTTC
-,many,TRBV3-1,15,TRBJ1-4,CASSQEGAPREKLFF,TGTGCCAGCAGCCAAGAAGGGGCACCGAGGGAAAAACTGTTTTTT
TRBD1,many,TRBV2,14,TRBJ2-7,CASNDAGGVYEQYF,TGTGCCAGCAATGACGCAGGGGGAGTATACGAGCAGTACTTC
-,many,TRBV2,13,TRBJ2-3,CASSRLSMDTQYF,TGTGCCAGCAGTCGACTATCTATGGATACGCAGTATTTT
-,many,TRBV30,13,TRBJ1-1,CAWRTVILTEAFF,TGTGCCTGGAGAACAGTGATACTGACTGAAGCTTTCTTT
TRBD2,-,TRBV4-1,15,TRBJ2-7,CASSQETSGTYEQYF,TGCGCCAGCAGCCAAGAAACCAGCGGGACCTACGAGCAGTACTTC
-,many,TRBV6-1,15,TRBJ2-7,CASTPGVAAGYEQYF,TGTGCCAGCACCCCCGGAGTAGCGGCTGGCTACGAGCAGTACTTC
-,many,TRBV7-2,18,TRBJ1-6,CASSLRQGGGRFSSPLHF,TGTGCCAGCAGCTTGCGGCAAGGAGGGGGGAGATTCAGTTCACCCCTCCACTTT
-,many,TRBV29-1,15,TRBJ2-7,CSVGGGGGGSYEQYF,TGCAGCGTTGGTGGAGGGGGCGGCGGCTCCTACGAGCAGTACTTC
-,many,TRBV28,15,TRBJ2-1,CASSLRTRQVDEQFF,TGTGCCAGCAGTTTACGGACAAGACAGGTCGATGAGCAGTTCTTC
-,few,TRBV7-9,14,TRBJ1-1,CASSFERRSSEAFF,TGTGCCAGCAGCTTCGAACGGAGGAGTTCTGAAGCTTTCTTT
-,many,TRBV6-2/TRBV6-3,12,TRBJ1-6,CASSYLTDRLHF,TGTGCCAGCAGTTACCTAACTGATCGCCTCCACTTT